The 19 T cell receptor beta chains below were found in one sample sequenced in a study of blood T cell repertoires in COVID-19. TCRdb keeps only in-frame clones here, not all; method: immunoSEQ multiplex PCR. The sample consists of some 110,000 clones, more than 85% of them appearing once. The sequencing input was peripheral blood. The receptors were gathered from a man in his fifties or sixties with COVID-19, enrolled during active disease.

The chain employs TRBV11-1 and TRBJ2-7; 8 nucleotides line up with TRBD2. The germline gives CDR1 SGHAT, CDR2 FQDESV (reference sequence). J gave up 2 bases and V 5 bases, and 5 bases lay outside the gene matches. The CDR3 spans 14 residues. CDR3 in amino acids: CASSTSGGPYEQYF. The DNA of the CDR3 is TGTGCCAGCAGCACGAGCGGGGGACCCTACGAGCAGTACTTC.

The chain links TRBV9 to TRBJ2-3; TRBD2 agrees at 7 bases. The CDR3 has 16 residues. Unmatched junction bases numbered 7, after V lost 0 bases and J lost 3 bases. From germline, CDR1 is SGDLS and CDR2 YYNGEE. CDR3 sequence reads: CASSVGGGSGTDTQYF. As DNA, the CDR3 is TGTGCCAGCAGCGTAGGTGGCGGGAGCGGTACAGATACGCAGTATTTT.

The V call is TRBV7-6, the J call TRBJ2-7; D possibly corresponds to TRBD2 (5 bases). V shed 2 bases and J shed 7 bases, with 15 bases lying between them. From germline, CDR1 is SGHVS and CDR2 FNYEAQ. This CDR3 comprises 14 residues. CDR3 DNA sequence: TGTGCCAGCAGCTTATCAGCCCAGTCGGGGGAGCAGTACGTC. Its protein is CASSLSAQSGEQYV.

The rearrangement joins TRBV2 to TRBJ1-4, with D possibly matching TRBD1 (6 bases). Trimming removed 3 bases at V and 3 bases at J, with 8 bases between. The V gene's germline CDR1 is SNHLY and CDR2 FYNNEI. The CDR3 is made up of 14 amino acids. In nucleotides, the CDR3 is TGTGCCAGCAGTGATAGGACAGCTAATGAAAAACTGTTTTTT. Translating gives CASSDRTANEKLFF. Combining the CDR3 with reference TRBV2 and TRBJ1-4 gives the whole variable domain EPEVTQTPSHQVTQMGQEVILRCVPISNHLYFYWYRQILGQKVEFLVSFYNNEISEKSEIFDDQFSVERPDGSNFTLKIRSTKLEDSAMYFCASSDRTANEKLFFGSGTQLSVL.

The V gene is TRBV9, the J gene TRBJ2-3; 7 bases agree with TRBD1. Trimming removed 3 bases from V and 0 bases from J; junction bases left unmatched: 4. The CDR3 sequence is 15 residues long. Germline lookup yields CDR1 SGDLS and CDR2 YYNGEE. CDR3 residues: CASSAYRGSTDTQYF. The CDR3 DNA reads as TGTGCCAGCAGCGCCTACAGGGGTAGCACAGATACGCAGTATTTT.

The V gene is TRBV6-6, the J gene TRBJ2-2; 13 positions match TRBD2. V shed 5 bases, J shed 4 bases, and the junction held 10 bases outside the gene matches. Germline-derived CDR1 and CDR2 are MNHNY and SVGAGI (reference sequence). The length of the CDR3 is 18 residues. Here the CDR3 reads CASSLRGTSGTLTGELFF. DNA for the CDR3: TGTGCCAGCAGTCTACGAGGGACTAGCGGGACTCTCACCGGGGAGCTGTTTTTT.

As DNA, the CDR3 is TGTGCCAGTACCCTAAACAGACAGCTTAATCAGCCCCAGCATTTT. It specifies CASTLNRQLNQPQHF. The rearrangement uses TRBV19 and TRBJ1-5, with TRBD1 as a possible D gene (5 bases). The CDR3 is made up of 15 amino acids. Trimming cost V 7 bases and J 4 bases, with 17 bases left between them. CDR1 is LNHDA, CDR2 SQIVND, per germline (reference sequence).

The V call is TRBV6-1, the J call TRBJ1-2; D perhaps matches TRBD1 (6 bases). The germline V and J ends were trimmed by 3 bases and 6 bases, with 11 bases remaining between them. The CDR3 length is 13 residues. CDR1 and CDR2 (germline): MNHNS, SASEGT. The CDR3: CASSDGQRHGYTF. DNA for the CDR3: TGTGCCAGCAGTGATGGACAGCGCCATGGCTACACCTTC.

The chain is built from TRBV4-3 and TRBJ2-7; 7 nucleotides line up with TRBD1. Germline V CDR1 and CDR2: LGHNA, YSLEER. This CDR3 comprises 17 residues. Unmatched junction bases numbered 9, after V lost 1 base and J lost 0 bases. The CDR3 DNA reads TGCGCCAGCAGCCAAGGTCTCATTGGGACAGACTCCTACGAGCAGTACTTC. This codes for CASSQGLIGTDSYEQYF.

This sequence joins TRBV25-1 and TRBJ2-2, with 7 bases aligning to TRBD1. Trimming took 4 bases from V and 5 from J; bases not matched to a gene: 4. This CDR3 is 14 amino acids long. The germline CDR1 and CDR2 sequences are MGHDK and SYGVNS. The CDR3: CASSVPGGTGELFF. CDR3 DNA: TGTGCCAGCAGTGTACCAGGGGGAACCGGGGAGCTGTTTTTT.

This chain joins TRBV6-1 and TRBJ1-2; 11 bases line up with TRBD1. The V and J ends lost 3 bases and 4 bases, in that order; junction bases with no gene match: 10. The germline V gene encodes CDR1 MNHNS and CDR2 SASEGT. The CDR3 runs 17 residues. The CDR3 DNA reads as TGTGCCAGCAGTGACTTTTCTTGGGACAGGGGGAGCTATGGCTACACCTTC. This sequence encodes CASSDFSWDRGSYGYTF.

The genes are TRBV3-1 (or the pseudogene TRBV3-2) and TRBJ2-3; D might be TRBD1 (6 bases). CDR1 is LGHDT, CDR2 YNNKEL, per germline (reference sequence). The CDR3 length is 15 residues. Trimming removed 1 base at V and 3 bases at J, with 11 bases between. This chain's CDR3 is CASSQGGPGTDTQYF. The CDR3 nucleotides are TGTGCCAGCAGCCAAGGGGGGCCCGGGACAGATACGCAGTATTTT.

The chain combines TRBV6-1 with TRBJ1-5, with a possible D match to TRBD1 (5 bases). Germline-derived CDR1 and CDR2 are MNHNS and SASEGT. The CDR3 covers 15 residues. The V gene lost 1 base and the J gene lost 0 bases, with 7 bases spanning the gap. The CDR3 spells CASSEGQFSNQPQHF. The CDR3 bases are TGTGCCAGCAGTGAAGGACAGTTTAGCAATCAGCCCCAGCATTTT.

The V and J genes are TRBV19 and TRBJ1-5, with TRBD1 as a possible D gene (6 bases). Germline values: CDR1 LNHDA, CDR2 SQIVND (reference sequence). V lost 4 bases and J 3 bases, leaving 13 bases between the germline ends. The CDR3 has 15 amino acids. CDR3 in amino acids: CASSRIRGDNQPQHF. In DNA form, the CDR3 reads TGTGCCAGTAGTAGGATCAGGGGTGACAATCAGCCCCAGCATTTT.

This chain links TRBV6-6 with TRBJ2-3, with D perhaps TRBD2 (5 bases). The CDR3 covers 13 residues. With 6 bases removed from V and 6 bases from J, the gap between germline ends came to 13 bases. Germline CDR1 and CDR2: MNHNY and SVGAGI (reference sequence). The CDR3 here is CASSFTSPDTQYF. CDR3 nucleotides: TGTGCCAGCAGCTTTACTAGTCCCGATACGCAGTATTTT.

The chain links TRBV2 to TRBJ1-5, with 8 bases aligning to TRBD1. The CDR3 is 14 residues long. The V and J ends lost 5 bases and 3 bases, in that order; junction bases with no gene match: 3. CDR1 is SNHLY and CDR2 is FYNNEI in the germline V gene. CDR3 region: CASSRTGINQPQHF. The CDR3 DNA reads as TGTGCCAGCAGTCGGACAGGGATCAATCAGCCCCAGCATTTT. The variable domain in full, with the rest retrieved from reference TRBV2 and TRBJ1-5, is EPEVTQTPSHQVTQMGQEVILRCVPISNHLYFYWYRQILGQKVEFLVSFYNNEISEKSEIFDDQFSVERPDGSNFTLKIRSTKLEDSAMYFCASSRTGINQPQHFGDGTRLSIL.

This rearrangement joins TRBV11-2 to TRBJ1-4; 8 bases line up with TRBD1. This CDR3 region has 13 residues. The germline gives CDR1 SGHAT, CDR2 FQNNGV. V lost 4 bases and J lost 8; bases outside the gene matches: 3. CDR3 sequence reads: CASSSDRAEKLFF. The CDR3 nucleotides are TGTGCCAGCAGCTCGGACAGGGCCGAAAAACTGTTTTTT.

This chain links TRBV4-1 with TRBJ2-7; 10 positions match TRBD2. From germline, CDR1 is MGHRA and CDR2 YSYEKL. Unmatched junction bases numbered 4, after V lost 0 bases and J lost 2 bases. The CDR3 loop spans 16 amino acids. This CDR3 is CASSQEPSGRAYEQYF. CDR3 nucleotides: TGCGCCAGCAGCCAAGAACCCAGCGGGAGGGCCTACGAGCAGTACTTC.

The gene calls are TRBV6-2 or TRBV6-3 and TRBJ2-1, with 10 positions matching TRBD2. The CDR3 is made up of 17 amino acids. The V and J ends lost 6 bases and 0 bases, in that order; junction bases with no gene match: 8. Germline V gives CDR1 MNHEY, CDR2 SVGEGT. As DNA, the CDR3 is TGTGCCAGCAGCCAAGTGGGGACTAGCGTCTCCTACAATGAGCAGTTCTTC. Its translation is CASSQVGTSVSYNEQFF.